This paragraph covers one T cell receptor beta chain sequence. This sample is part of a study of shared clonotypes between healthy human individuals. This CDR3 contains 15 residues. Between the trimmed V and J ends, which lost 3 bases and 3 bases, there was a span of 15 bases. CDR1 is KGHSH, CDR2 LQKENI, per germline. This table comes from immunoSEQ multiplex PCR, and its TCRdb copy is limited to in-frame clones, with some not included. This table holds about 1,500,000 clones, approximately 97% found once. This receptor was identified in a man under 40 in good health. The genes are TRBV18 and TRBJ2-7; D unclear. Material: naive CD4+ T cells sorted from blood. Subset of the sample: CD45RA+ positively selected. CDR3 in amino acids: CASSPNAAAFYEQYF. Here the CDR3 DNA reads TGTGCCAGCTCACCTAACGCCGCAGCATTCTACGAGCAGTACTTC. The full variable domain, in which reference TRBV18 and TRBJ2-7 provide the parts outside the CDR3, is NAGVMQNPRHLVRRRGQEARLRCSPMKGHSHVYWYRQLPEEGLKFMVYLQKENIIDESGMPKERFSAEFPKEGPSILRIQQVVRGDSAAYFCASSPNAAAFYEQYFGPGTRLTVT.